This T cell receptor (beta chain) was captured in a study of radiotherapy plus CTLA-4 blockade in lung cancer (dated by TCRdb to the late 2010s). Turning to the overall study: Among enrolled patients, 15% to 20% had an objective response and 31% reached disease control. The paper as a whole reports these results and caveats: Early dynamic changes in blood T cell clones, together with increased serum interferon-beta after radiation, were reported as the strongest predictors of response. After treatment with radiotherapy and ipilimumab, TCR clones that originated in tumors expanded in peripheral blood.

Libraries were constructed by the immunoSEQ multiplex PCR assay. TCRdb stores this immuneACCESS table with in-frame sequences only. Part of the clones is absent; in the studies checked, under half of the shortfall reflects unresolved V genes, and no reason is known for the rest. The sample profile shows 50,000 or so clones; roughly three quarters of them were found once. The ten largest make up roughly 2.9% of the sample. This clone appeared a few times. This clone's antigen is unknown. Base qualities are missing; no much larger clone stands one base away. Focal radiation therapy combined with CTLA-4 blockade (ipilimumab) was tested in patients with chemo-refractory metastatic non-small-cell lung cancer. The material sequenced was peripheral blood, taken from a patient treated with radiotherapy plus ipilimumab. The source of this sequence is a human donor with non-small cell lung cancer who had a partial response to radiotherapy plus ipilimumab.

The CDR3 region: CASSTGLGEQYF. The base sequence is TGTGCCAGTTCGACAGGGCTTGGGGAGCAGTACTTC. The chain uses TRBV6-1 and TRBJ2-7, with 7 bases matching TRBD1. CDR1 and CDR2, looked up from the germline V gene, are MNHNS and SASEGT. The CDR3 runs 12 residues from the cysteine to the phenylalanine. The read is trimmed to its CDR3 DNA, 36 bases read in frame from base 1. V loses 9 bases at its end and J loses 7 bases; junction bases beyond the gene matches: 9.